The 23 T cell receptor beta chains presented below share a single source sample, sequenced in a study of CD8 T cells in Susac syndrome. The RNA input was 0.5 to 1 ug, and it was reverse transcribed with random hexamers. Using its own MiXCR run on the immunoSEQ multiplex PCR reads, TCRdb lists one record per CDR3 protein. The sample gives hundreds of thousands of distinct CDR3 sequences, approximately 85% of which show up once; around 0.2% is in the top ten. What was sequenced was CD8+ T cells from PBMCs. Receptor source: a human donor with multiple sclerosis.

The J gene is TRBJ2-7, the V gene TRBV28, with 7 bases fitting TRBD1. This CDR3 is 14 amino acids long. Per the germline V gene, CDR1 is MDHEN and CDR2 is SYDVKM. V shed 8 bases, J shed 2 bases, and the junction held 9 bases outside the gene matches. DNA for the CDR3: TGTGCCAGCGAGACCGGGGACAGAACCTACGAGCAGTACTTC. It specifies CASETGDRTYEQYF.

V usage is TRBV7-3 and J usage is TRBJ1-1; possible D gene TRBD1, 6 bases. Trimming took off 5 bases at V and 1 base at J, with 20 bases between the two ends. The CDR3 extends over 17 amino acids. Germline V gene lookup returns CDR1 SGHTA and CDR2 FQGTGA. DNA for the CDR3: TGTGCCAGCAGCCCCACAGGGCATGGAGTATGGAACACTGAAGCTTTCTTT. It is translated as CASSPTGHGVWNTEAFF.

The chain couples TRBV15 to TRBJ2-7; D remains ambiguous. Germline V gene sequence: CDR1 LNHNV, CDR2 YYDKDF (reference sequence). This CDR3 spans 17 amino acids. Trimming cost V 0 bases and J 2 bases, with 17 bases left between them. The CDR3 region has the DNA TGTGCCACCAGCAGAGATCGAAGAGCCTCTGAAGCCTACGAGCAGTACTTC. Amino acid sequence: CATSRDRRASEAYEQYF.

The J gene is TRBJ1-1, the V gene TRBV7-9; tentatively, D is TRBD1 (6 bases). Per the germline V gene, CDR1 is SEHNR and CDR2 is FQNEAQ (reference sequence). The V end lost 8 bases, the J end lost 3 bases, and 19 bases lay between the germline ends. CDR3 length equals 15 residues. CDR3 in amino acids: CASPDPGGPDTEAFF. As DNA, the CDR3 is TGTGCCAGCCCAGACCCGGGGGGCCCTGACACTGAAGCTTTCTTT.

The table lists this clonotype with a few counts. The V call is TRBV10-3, the J call TRBJ2-7; D might be TRBD2 (6 bases). Germline V gene data show CDR1 as ENHRY and CDR2 as SYGVKD. Trimming removed 2 bases from V and 5 bases from J, with 16 bases in between. The CDR3 has 15 amino acids. CDR3 sequence: CAISETLSSGDEQYF. As DNA, the CDR3 is TGTGCCATCAGTGAGACCCTTTCCTCGGGGGACGAGCAGTACTTC.

The chain links TRBV28 to TRBJ2-5; D is uncertain. CDR1 and CDR2 (germline): MDHEN, SYDVKM. The CDR3 has 16 residues. V lost 2 bases, J lost 1 base, and 14 bases lay in between. DNA for the CDR3: TGTGCCAGCAGTTTAGGCGAGACTGGCCTCCAAGAGACCCAGTACTTC. Translation gives CASSLGETGLQETQYF.

The rearrangement uses TRBV19 and TRBJ1-1; D gene ambiguous. Deletions cut 5 bases from V and 0 bases from J, with 16 bases between. Germline V gene data show CDR1 as LNHDA and CDR2 as SQIVND (reference sequence). This CDR3 has 16 amino acids. DNA of the CDR3: TGTGCCAGTAGTCTAAGGGTGTACAAGCTGAACACTGAAGCTTTCTTT. Translated, it gives CASSLRVYKLNTEAFF. Combining the CDR3 with reference TRBV19 and TRBJ1-1 gives the whole variable domain DGGITQSPKYLFRKEGQNVTLSCEQNLNHDAMYWYRQDPGQGLRLIYYSQIVNDFQKGDIAEGYSVSREKKESFPLTVTSAQKNPTAFYLCASSLRVYKLNTEAFFGQGTRLTVV.

This clonotype was counted once. The chain carries TRBV5-4 and TRBJ1-1; TRBD1 agrees at 7 bases. This CDR3 region has 16 residues. V gave up 10 bases and J gave up 2 bases; unmatched junction bases: 17. In germline, CDR1 is SGHNT, CDR2 YYREEE (reference sequence). The CDR3 DNA follows: TGTGCCGCGAGGGGGCAGGGCAATATTGGAAACACTGAAGCTTTCTTT. Protein sequence: CAARGQGNIGNTEAFF.

The V call is TRBV7-9, the J call TRBJ1-2; D is uncertain. Looked up from germline, CDR1 is SEHNR and CDR2 is FQNEAQ (reference sequence). The CDR3 contains 16 residues. Trimming took off 0 bases at V and 3 bases at J, with 14 bases between the two ends. The CDR3 sequence is CASSLAAQTPDYGYTF. In DNA, the CDR3 is TGTGCCAGCAGCTTAGCGGCTCAGACCCCAGACTATGGCTACACCTTC.

This clonotype was seen just once. This sequence joins TRBV4-3 and TRBJ2-3; 14 bases line up with TRBD2. Germline assignment: CDR1 LGHNA and CDR2 YSLEER. V dropped 4 bases and J dropped 4; count of bases not matched to a gene: 4. The CDR3 length is 16 residues. The CDR3 bases are TGCGCCAGCAGCCCAGGACTAGCGGGAGGTCCAGATACGCAGTATTTT. It yields the protein CASSPGLAGGPDTQYF.

The rearrangement uses TRBV21-1 and TRBJ2-3. TRBV21-1 is reported as a pseudogene. This CDR3 contains 16 residues. The CDR3 here is CAVKGQHEISTDTQYF. Here the CDR3 DNA reads TGTGCGGTGAAAGGTCAACACGAGATTAGCACAGATACGCAGTATTTT.

V gene TRBV20-1 combines with J gene TRBJ2-2; 9 nucleotides align to TRBD2. Germline V lookup: CDR1 DFQATT, CDR2 SNEGSKA (reference sequence). With V trimmed by 0 bases and J by 5 bases, 7 bases remained unmatched. The CDR3 totals 16 residues. The CDR3 loop is CSARDLAGGPTGELFF. In DNA, the CDR3 is TGCAGTGCTAGAGATCTGGCGGGAGGGCCGACCGGGGAGCTGTTTTTT.

The chain employs TRBV4-3 and TRBJ2-1; 7 bases are a match to TRBD1. V lost 0 bases, J lost 8 bases, and 7 bases stayed unmatched. In germline, CDR1 is LGHNA, CDR2 YSLEER. The CDR3 spans 15 residues. The CDR3 is CASSQEREGGDEQFF. The CDR3, as DNA: TGCGCCAGCAGCCAAGAAAGGGAAGGGGGCGATGAGCAGTTCTTC.

V gene TRBV28 combines with J gene TRBJ2-1, with D possibly TRBD2 on 6 matching bases. Germline V lookup: CDR1 MDHEN, CDR2 SYDVKM. The V gene lost 5 bases and the J gene lost 9 bases, with 17 bases spanning the gap. The CDR3 covers 14 residues. The chain's CDR3 is CASSGGLGLGEQFF. CDR3 nucleotides: TGTGCCAGCAGTGGGGGACTTGGCCTCGGTGAGCAGTTCTTC.

This clonotype has a single count. V usage is TRBV28 and J usage is TRBJ2-5, with no clear D. Germline CDR1 is MDHEN and CDR2 is SYDVKM. The CDR3 spans 15 residues. Trimming shortened V by 3 bases and J by 2 bases, and 13 bases separated the two germline ends. CDR3 bases: TGTGCCAGCAGTTTCGGGCCCACGCGGCAAGAGACCCAGTACTTC. Translation: CASSFGPTRQETQYF. Filled out from reference TRBV28 and TRBJ2-5, the complete variable domain reads DVKVTQSSRYLVKRTGEKVFLECVQDMDHENMFWYRQDPGLGLRLIYFSYDVKMKEKGDIPEGYSVSREKKERFSLILESASTNQTSMYLCASSFGPTRQETQYFGPGTRLLVL.

The rearrangement links TRBV7-9 to TRBJ2-7; 10 bases align to TRBD1. The germline V gene has CDR1 SEHNR and CDR2 FQNEAQ (reference sequence). With V trimmed by 10 bases and J by 5 bases, 23 bases remained unmatched. The length of the CDR3 is 18 residues. The CDR3 loop is CATTKGQGKRLEGNEQYF. Written as DNA, the CDR3 is TGTGCCACTACGAAGGGACAGGGGAAACGGTTGGAAGGCAACGAGCAGTACTTC.

The rearrangement joins TRBV4-1 to TRBJ2-3; 7 bases agree with TRBD2. Looked up from germline, CDR1 is MGHRA and CDR2 is YSYEKL. The CDR3 is made up of 15 amino acids. The V segment lost 1 base and the J segment 3 bases; nucleotides outside the gene matches: 4. The CDR3 DNA follows: TGCGCCAGCAGCCAAGCGGGAGGTTCGACAGATACGCAGTATTTT. It codes for CASSQAGGSTDTQYF.

The chain combines TRBV12-3 or TRBV12-4 with TRBJ2-1; 8 bases align to TRBD2. Trimming at V came to 6 bases and at J to 12 bases, leaving 10 bases not matched to a gene. This CDR3 spans 13 amino acids. CDR3 residues: CASRPGLAGGQFF. As DNA, the CDR3 is TGTGCCAGCAGACCAGGACTAGCCGGGGGGCAGTTCTTC.

The chain uses TRBV20-1 and TRBJ2-1; possible D gene TRBD2, 6 bases. Per the germline V gene, CDR1 is DFQATT and CDR2 is SNEGSKA (reference sequence). V was shortened by 0 bases and J by 7 bases, with 19 bases between the two germline ends. This CDR3 contains 16 residues. The CDR3: CSARDMTGAKINEQFF. DNA of the CDR3: TGCAGTGCTAGAGATATGACGGGAGCTAAGATAAATGAGCAGTTCTTC.

The chain joins TRBV3-1 to TRBJ2-1, with 9 bases identical to TRBD1. This CDR3 contains 15 residues. The germline V gene has CDR1 LGHDT and CDR2 YNNKEL (reference sequence). The junction had 3 bases not matched to a gene; V was cut back by 4 bases and J by 2 bases. CDR3 sequence reads: CASSPWTGAYNEQFF. CDR3 in DNA: TGTGCCAGCAGCCCATGGACAGGGGCCTACAATGAGCAGTTCTTC.

This clonotype was counted only a few times. The rearrangement links TRBV9 to TRBJ2-6; D is ambiguous. V lost 7 bases and J 4 bases, leaving 3 bases between the germline ends. CDR1 SGDLS and CDR2 YYNGEE come from the germline V gene. The CDR3 length is 11 residues. The CDR3 region is CASGGANVLTF. The CDR3, as DNA: TGTGCCAGCGGGGGGGCCAACGTCCTGACTTTC.

The CDR3 region is CASSLIQDGYTF. In nucleotides, the CDR3 is TGTGCCAGCAGTTTAATACAGGATGGCTACACCTTC. The V call is TRBV28, the J call TRBJ1-2; D possibly corresponds to TRBD1 (5 bases). The CDR3 extends over 12 amino acids. Germline CDR1 and CDR2: MDHEN and SYDVKM. The ends were cut back, 2 bases at V and 6 bases at J, with 7 bases in the middle.

This clonotype was recorded a few times. V gene TRBV4-1 combines with J gene TRBJ2-5, with D uncertain. The germline V gene has CDR1 MGHRA and CDR2 YSYEKL. Trimming shortened V by 1 base and J by 6 bases, and 21 bases separated the two germline ends. CDR3 size: 17 residues. The CDR3 DNA is TGCGCCAGCAGCCAAGTCGGGTTTGGGCTCCACGGAAAGACCCAGTACTTC. It codes for CASSQVGFGLHGKTQYF.